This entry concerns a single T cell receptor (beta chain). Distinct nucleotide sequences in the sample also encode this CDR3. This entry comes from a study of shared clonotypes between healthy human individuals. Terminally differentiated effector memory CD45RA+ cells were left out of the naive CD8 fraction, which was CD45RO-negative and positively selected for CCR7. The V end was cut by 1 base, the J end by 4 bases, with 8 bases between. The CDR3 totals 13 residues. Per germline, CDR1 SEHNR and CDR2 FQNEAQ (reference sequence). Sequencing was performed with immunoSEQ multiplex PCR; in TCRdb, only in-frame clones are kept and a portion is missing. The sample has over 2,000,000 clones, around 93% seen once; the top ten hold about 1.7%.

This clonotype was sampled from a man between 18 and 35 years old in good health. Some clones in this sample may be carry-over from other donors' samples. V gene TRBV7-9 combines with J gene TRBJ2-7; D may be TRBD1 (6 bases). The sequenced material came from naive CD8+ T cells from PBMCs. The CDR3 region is CASSLGRGYEQYF. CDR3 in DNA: TGTGCCAGCAGCTTAGGCAGGGGATACGAGCAGTACTTC.